Below are 18 T cell receptor beta chains sequenced from a single sample in a study of PD-1 blockade in mismatch repair-deficient tumors. Sequencing was performed with immunoSEQ multiplex PCR; in TCRdb, only in-frame clones are kept and a portion is missing. The data hold approximately 79,000 clones, with approximately 80% observed a single time. Sequences were derived from peripheral blood, sampled 44 weeks after starting pembrolizumab. The receptors were gathered from an adult with mismatch repair-deficient cancer.

The rearrangement joins TRBV29-1 to TRBJ2-2; possible D gene TRBD1, 5 bases. The CDR3 is 13 residues long. The ends were cut back, 2 bases at V and 8 bases at J, with 12 bases in the middle. Germline V gives CDR1 SQVTM, CDR2 ANQGSEA. The CDR3 coding sequence is TGCAGCGTTGAAAGGCAGGGTGAAGGGGAGCTGTTTTTT. This codes for CSVERQGEGELFF.

This sequence joins TRBV7-3 and TRBJ2-2; possibly TRBD2 for D (5 bases). CDR3 length: 18 residues. Trimming took off 5 bases at V and 0 bases at J, with 19 bases between the two ends. CDR1 SGHTA and CDR2 FQGTGA come from the germline V gene. DNA for the CDR3: TGTGCCAGCAGCCCCTATACTCTTCGGGGAGCGAACACCGGGGAGCTGTTTTTT. Protein product: CASSPYTLRGANTGELFF.

The chain couples TRBV6-1 to TRBJ2-3; 11 bases fit TRBD2. Germline trimming cut 2 bases from V and 4 bases from J; bases unmatched to any gene: 14. Germline lookup yields CDR1 MNHNS and CDR2 SASEGT. The length of the CDR3 is 19 residues. The DNA for the CDR3 is TGTGCCAGCAGTGAAATTAGCGGGAGGGCCATCCTTAACCCAGATACGCAGTATTTT. This translates into CASSEISGRAILNPDTQYF.

This clone was counted once. The chain combines TRBV11-2 with TRBJ2-1; the match to TRBD1 covers 11 bases. The V segment lost 6 bases and the J segment 4 bases; nucleotides outside the gene matches: 2. CDR3 length: 14 amino acids. CDR1 SGHAT and CDR2 FQNNGV come from the germline V gene. The CDR3 DNA reads as TGTGCCAGCAGGGACAGGGGGCTTTACAATGAGCAGTTCTTC. Its protein product is CASRDRGLYNEQFF.

This chain links TRBV18 with TRBJ2-4; 11 bases are a match to TRBD1. CDR3 length equals 18 residues. CDR1 and CDR2 (germline): KGHSH, LQKENI. V shed 5 bases and J 3 bases; nucleotides not matched to a gene: 12. The CDR3 coding sequence is TGTGCCAGCTCAACCTCAGCCGGGACAGGGGGGGTCAAAAACATTCAGTACTTC. Its translation: CASSTSAGTGGVKNIQYF.

J is TRBJ2-1 and V is TRBV10-1, with D uncertain. Trimming took off 4 bases at V and 9 bases at J, with 10 bases between the two ends. This CDR3 has 12 residues. Per the germline V gene, CDR1 is WNHNN and CDR2 is SYGVQD (reference sequence). The CDR3 nucleotides read TGCGCCAGCAGTGTTTTCAGTGGTGAGCAGTTCTTC. It is translated as CASSVFSGEQFF.

The rearrangement joins TRBV4-2 to TRBJ2-2; TRBD2 matches 15 bases. The germline V gene has CDR1 LGHNA and CDR2 YNFKEQ. V was pared by 4 bases and J by 0 bases, with 3 bases of the junction left unmatched. CDR3 length: 18 amino acids. The chain's CDR3 is CASSRGLAGGTNTGELFF. The CDR3 DNA reads as TGTGCCAGCAGCCGAGGACTAGCGGGAGGGACGAACACCGGGGAGCTGTTTTTT.

J is TRBJ2-7 and V is TRBV25-1; D may be TRBD1 or TRBD2 (6 bases each). Trimming took off 3 bases at V and 2 bases at J, with 14 bases between the two ends. The CDR3 length is 15 residues. The germline V gene encodes CDR1 MGHDK and CDR2 SYGVNS. The CDR3 nucleotides read TGTGCCAGCAGTGACCGAGGGGGGCCACCCTACGAGCAGTACTTC. Amino acid sequence: CASSDRGGPPYEQYF.

The chain combines TRBV10-3 with TRBJ2-3, with a possible D match to TRBD2 (6 bases). V lost 8 bases to trimming and J lost 0 bases, with 12 bases between them. Germline V gene sequence: CDR1 ENHRY, CDR2 SYGVKD. CDR3 length: 14 residues. This CDR3 is CAIWTGASTDTQYF. The CDR3 coding sequence is TGTGCCATCTGGACGGGAGCAAGCACAGATACGCAGTATTTT.

The V and J genes are TRBV11-3 and TRBJ2-2, with D maybe TRBD1 (6 bases). V gave up 5 bases and J gave up 3 bases, with 10 bases separating them. This CDR3 has 14 residues. Germline V gene sequence: CDR1 SGHNT, CDR2 YENEEA. CDR3 DNA sequence: TGTGCCAGCAGCGCCAGGACAGACACCGGGGAGCTGTTTTTT. Translating it yields CASSARTDTGELFF.

J is TRBJ2-7 and V is TRBV29-1; D may correspond to TRBD1 or TRBD2 (5 bases each). The CDR3 contains 15 residues. Trimming stripped 5 bases from V and 2 bases from J, with 19 bases between. Germline loops: CDR1 SQVTM, CDR2 ANQGSEA. Here the CDR3 DNA reads TGCAGCGTTAGCCCCGGGACCCTAGGCGCCTACGAGCAGTACTTC. The encoded protein is CSVSPGTLGAYEQYF.

This chain joins TRBV4-3 and TRBJ2-2, with unresolved D. This CDR3 contains 14 residues. Deletions cut 1 base from V and 6 bases from J, with 9 bases between. In germline, CDR1 is LGHNA, CDR2 YSLEER. CDR3 bases: TGCGCCAGCAGCCAAGGTCGAACAGCCGGGGAGCTGTTTTTT. This translates into CASSQGRTAGELFF.

This rearrangement joins TRBV27 to TRBJ2-1, with 11 bases lining up with TRBD2. Per the germline V gene, CDR1 is MNHEY and CDR2 is SMNVEV (reference sequence). Germline trimming cut 6 bases from V and 2 bases from J; bases unmatched to any gene: 12. The CDR3 spans 18 residues. The CDR3 loop is CASRAGTSGFRTYNEQFF. In nucleotides, the CDR3 is TGTGCCAGCAGGGCTGGGACTAGCGGCTTTCGGACCTACAATGAGCAGTTCTTC.

CDR3 sequence: CASGVDYSNYNEQFF. The DNA of the CDR3 is TGTGCTAGTGGTGTGGACTATAGCAACTACAATGAGCAGTTCTTC. The chain carries TRBV12-5 and TRBJ2-1; the D gene is possibly TRBD2 (6 bases). V lost 5 bases and J lost 3, with 14 bases in between. The germline gives CDR1 LGHNT, CDR2 FRNRAP. The CDR3 is 15 residues long.

The CDR3 sequence is CASMPDRESYNEQFF. The DNA of the CDR3 is TGTGCCAGCATGCCGGACAGGGAGTCCTACAATGAGCAGTTCTTC. The chain employs TRBV11-1 and TRBJ2-1; 8 nucleotides match TRBD1. V was pared by 7 bases and J by 1 base, with 6 bases of the junction left unmatched. CDR3 length: 15 amino acids. Germline V CDR1 and CDR2: SGHAT, FQDESV (reference sequence).

V usage is TRBV5-8 and J usage is TRBJ2-1, with 10 positions matching TRBD1. This CDR3 is built from 15 residues. Trimming removed 4 bases from V and 9 bases from J; junction bases left unmatched: 10. In germline, CDR1 is SGHTS, CDR2 YDEGEE. Here the CDR3 DNA reads TGTGCCAGCAGCCTAGGGACAGGGGTTATTGTTGAGCAGTTCTTC. Amino acids: CASSLGTGVIVEQFF.

The J gene is TRBJ2-7, the V gene TRBV11-3; 10 bases agree with TRBD2. Germline assignment: CDR1 SGHNT and CDR2 YENEEA. The CDR3 is 17 amino acids. V dropped 1 base and J dropped 7; count of bases not matched to a gene: 13. The CDR3 protein is CASSLARGASGSREQYF. As DNA, the CDR3 is TGTGCCAGCAGCTTAGCCCGTGGGGCTAGCGGGAGTCGAGAGCAGTACTTC.

The chain recombines TRBV5-4 with TRBJ2-2; no firm D call. The CDR3 totals 12 residues. The germline V and J ends were trimmed by 2 bases and 2 bases, with 1 base remaining between them. The V gene's germline CDR1 is SGHNT and CDR2 YYREEE (reference sequence). CDR3 region: CASSLNTGELFF. The DNA for the CDR3 is TGTGCCAGCAGCTTAAACACCGGGGAGCTGTTTTTT. The full variable domain, in which reference TRBV5-4 and TRBJ2-2 provide the parts outside the CDR3, is ETGVTQSPTHLIKTRGQQVTLRCSSQSGHNTVSWYQQALGQGPQFIFQYYREEENGRGNFPPRFSGLQFPNYSSELNVNALELDDSALYLCASSLNTGELFFGEGSRLTVL.